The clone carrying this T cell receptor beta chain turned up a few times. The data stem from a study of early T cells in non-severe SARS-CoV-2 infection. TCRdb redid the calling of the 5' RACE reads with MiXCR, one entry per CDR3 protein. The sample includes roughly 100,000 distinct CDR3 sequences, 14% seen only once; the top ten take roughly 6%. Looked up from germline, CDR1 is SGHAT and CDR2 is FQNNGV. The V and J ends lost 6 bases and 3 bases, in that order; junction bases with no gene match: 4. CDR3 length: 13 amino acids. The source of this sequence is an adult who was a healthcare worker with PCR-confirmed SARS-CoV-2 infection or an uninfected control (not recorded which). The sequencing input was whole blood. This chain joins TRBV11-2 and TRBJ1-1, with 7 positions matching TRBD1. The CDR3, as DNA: TGTGCCAGCAGTATCGACAGGGACACTGAAGCTTTCTTT. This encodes CASSIDRDTEAFF.